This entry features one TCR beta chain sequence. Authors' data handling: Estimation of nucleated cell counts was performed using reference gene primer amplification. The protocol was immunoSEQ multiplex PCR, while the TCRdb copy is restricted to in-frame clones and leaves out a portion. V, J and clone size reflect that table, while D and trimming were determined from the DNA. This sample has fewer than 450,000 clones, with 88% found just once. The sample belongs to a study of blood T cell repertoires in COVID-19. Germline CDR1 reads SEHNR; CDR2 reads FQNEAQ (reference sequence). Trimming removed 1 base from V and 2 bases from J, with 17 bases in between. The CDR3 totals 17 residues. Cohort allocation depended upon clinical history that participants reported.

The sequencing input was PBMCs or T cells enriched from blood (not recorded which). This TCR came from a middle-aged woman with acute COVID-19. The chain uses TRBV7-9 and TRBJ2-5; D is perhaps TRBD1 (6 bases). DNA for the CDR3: TGTGCCAGCAGCTTAGACCTCTCCGGGACACGACAAGAGACCCAGTACTTC. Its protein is CASSLDLSGTRQETQYF.